This T cell receptor (beta chain) stems from a study of breast tumors, draining lymph nodes, adjacent tissues. Study conclusions and caveats: Tumor TCR diversity was below lymph nodes but above nontumor tissue. The lymph node origin of tumor T cells was framed as consistent with a hypothesis, not demonstrated.

For this clonotype: Its antigen is not identified.

Looked up from germline, CDR1 is SGHTA and CDR2 is FQGNSA. V lost 3 bases, J lost 11 bases, and 21 bases lay in between. This CDR3 has 15 amino acids. TCRdb used MiXCR to reprocess the multiplex PCR reads, holding one entry per CDR3 protein. This table has around 230,000 distinct CDR3 sequences, about 30% appearing once. Samples came from axillary lymph nodes draining the breast cancer. V usage is TRBV7-2 and J usage is TRBJ2-3; a possible D gene is TRBD2 (6 bases). The sample taken for sequencing was axillary lymph node tissue. The receptor was derived from a female donor with breast cancer. Some clones in this sample may be carry-over from other donors' samples. CDR3 residues: CASSLDGSSYNEQYF. The CDR3 DNA follows: TGTGCCAGCAGCTTGGACGGGAGCTCCTACAATGAGCAGTATTTT.